These 27 T cell receptor beta chains came from one sample sequenced in a study of CDR3 diversity in severe acne. MiXCR, applied by TCRdb to the PCR reads, yields one record per CDR3 protein. This table has under 100,000 distinct CDR3 sequences, 45% to 50% appearing once. Input material: blood. These receptors all stem from a male donor in good health, serving as a control.

The CDR3 loop is CSARVSPLHF. The CDR3 DNA reads as TGCAGTGCTAGAGTTTCGCCCCTCCACTTT. The chain is built from TRBV20-1 and TRBJ1-6; no clear D gene. Germline V gene lookup returns CDR1 DFQATT and CDR2 SNEGSKA (reference sequence). The V end lost 1 base, the J end lost 13 bases, and 5 bases lay between the germline ends. CDR3 length: 10 residues.

The rearrangement uses TRBV2 and TRBJ2-2, with TRBD1 as a possible D gene (5 bases). CDR3 length: 17 residues. Germline V gene sequence: CDR1 SNHLY, CDR2 FYNNEI. V was cut by 0 bases and J by 5 bases, with 16 bases left in between. CDR3 amino acids: CASSEALGQGTTGELFF. In nucleotides, the CDR3 is TGTGCCAGCAGTGAAGCGCTTGGTCAGGGAACGACCGGGGAGCTGTTTTTT.

This clonotype appeared a few times. The chain combines TRBV25-1 with TRBJ1-3, with D possibly TRBD1 on 6 matching bases. Germline V gene data show CDR1 as MGHDK and CDR2 as SYGVNS. The CDR3 has 17 amino acids. Trimming took off 2 bases at V and 0 bases at J, with 14 bases between the two ends. CDR3 protein: CASSEPDSAFSGNTIYF. CDR3 DNA sequence: TGTGCCAGCAGTGAACCGGACAGTGCGTTCTCTGGAAACACCATATATTTT.

V usage is TRBV7-8 and J usage is TRBJ1-1, with 11 bases lining up with TRBD1. Trimming took 2 bases from V and 0 from J; bases not matched to a gene: 11. Germline V CDR1 and CDR2: SGHVS, FQNEAQ. The CDR3 is 19 residues long. CDR3 nucleotide sequence: TGTGCCAGCAGCTTACTACCCGGGACAGGGGGGGAAATGAACACTGAAGCTTTCTTT. Translation gives CASSLLPGTGGEMNTEAFF.

V usage is TRBV25-1 and J usage is TRBJ2-7; D is undetermined. The germline gives CDR1 MGHDK, CDR2 SYGVNS. The CDR3 sequence is 12 residues long. The V end was cut by 8 bases, the J end by 4 bases, with 12 bases between. As DNA, the CDR3 is TGTGCCAGCCTGAAAGTAGGTTACGAGCAGTACTTC. It codes for CASLKVGYEQYF.

This chain joins TRBV2 and TRBJ2-7; tentatively, D is TRBD1 or TRBD2 (5 bases each). This CDR3 region has 17 residues. V lost 9 bases to trimming and J lost 5 bases, with 29 bases between them. Germline CDR1 and CDR2: SNHLY and FYNNEI. The CDR3 DNA reads TGTGCCAGTAGAAATAGGGGCGGCTGGACTCCTTGGGACGAGCAGTACTTC. It is translated as CASRNRGGWTPWDEQYF.

The chain uses TRBV5-4 and TRBJ2-1; TRBD2 aligns across 8 bases. The CDR3 runs 15 residues. Germline lookup yields CDR1 SGHNT and CDR2 YYREEE (reference sequence). Trimming at V came to 6 bases and at J to 4 bases, leaving 9 bases not matched to a gene. CDR3 amino acids: CASNTAGVLYNEQFF. In DNA form, the CDR3 reads TGTGCCAGCAACACAGCGGGGGTACTTTACAATGAGCAGTTCTTC.

This clonotype has ten or more counts. The rearrangement uses TRBV9 and TRBJ2-7; unclear D gene. The CDR3 has 13 residues. Trimming stripped 0 bases from V and 7 bases from J, with 11 bases between. Germline V CDR1 and CDR2: SGDLS, YYNGEE. The CDR3 region has the DNA TGTGCCAGCAGCGTAGTTGGGTTGGGGGAGCAGTACTTC. Amino acid sequence: CASSVVGLGEQYF.

This chain uses TRBV29-1 with TRBJ2-7; 11 bases align to TRBD2. This CDR3 spans 14 amino acids. Germline V gene lookup returns CDR1 SQVTM and CDR2 ANQGSEA. The CDR3, as DNA: TGCAGTGCGGGACCCGGACTAGCGGGCTACGAGCAGTACTTC. Its translation is CSAGPGLAGYEQYF.

Many counts were recorded for this clonotype. V gene TRBV11-2 combines with J gene TRBJ2-7; D remains ambiguous. In germline, CDR1 is SGHAT, CDR2 FQNNGV. The CDR3 is 15 residues long. Trimming shortened V by 1 base and J by 4 bases, and 14 bases separated the two germline ends. The CDR3 spells CASSLAYGQAYEQYF. The CDR3 coding sequence is TGTGCCAGCAGCTTAGCATACGGCCAGGCGTACGAGCAGTACTTC. Combining the CDR3 with reference TRBV11-2 and TRBJ2-7 gives the whole variable domain EAGVAQSPRYKIIEKRQSVAFWCNPISGHATLYWYQQILGQGPKLLIQFQNNGVVDDSQLPKDRFSAERLKGVDSTLKIQPAKLEDSAVYLCASSLAYGQAYEQYFGPGTRLTVT.

This clonotype was found many times. The rearrangement joins TRBV15 to TRBJ2-7; 10 nucleotides line up with TRBD2. Germline CDR1 is LNHNV and CDR2 is YYDKDF (reference sequence). The CDR3 consists of 15 residues. V shed 1 base, J shed 4 bases, and the junction held 4 bases outside the gene matches. DNA for the CDR3: TGTGCCACCAGCAGAGTTACTAGCGGGACTTACGAGCAGTACTTC. This codes for CATSRVTSGTYEQYF.

The genes are TRBV2 and TRBJ1-5, with TRBD1 matching 7 bases. Per the germline V gene, CDR1 is SNHLY and CDR2 is FYNNEI. The CDR3 is 12 amino acids. J gave up 2 bases and V 10 bases, and 2 bases lay outside the gene matches. CDR3 loop: CATTGGNQPQHF. As DNA, the CDR3 is TGTGCCACCACAGGGGGCAATCAGCCCCAGCATTTT. Based on the CDR3 plus reference TRBV2 and TRBJ1-5, the full variable domain is EPEVTQTPSHQVTQMGQEVILRCVPISNHLYFYWYRQILGQKVEFLVSFYNNEISEKSEIFDDQFSVERPDGSNFTLKIRSTKLEDSAMYFCATTGGNQPQHFGDGTRLSIL.

This clonotype was seen just once. The V gene is TRBV20-1, the J gene TRBJ2-7, with 7 bases that match TRBD2. The CDR3 consists of 14 residues. The trim removed 1 base at V and 9 bases at J, leaving 12 bases unmatched. The V gene's germline CDR1 is DFQATT and CDR2 SNEGSKA (reference sequence). The CDR3 reads CSARGREGIRGQYF. CDR3 nucleotides: TGCAGTGCTAGAGGGAGGGAGGGTATCCGGGGGCAGTACTTC.

This chain links TRBV9 with TRBJ2-5, with D possibly matching TRBD2 (5 bases). The CDR3 length is 13 residues. Per germline, CDR1 SGDLS and CDR2 YYNGEE. V lost 0 bases and J 5 bases, leaving 8 bases between the germline ends. Written as DNA, the CDR3 is TGTGCCAGCAGCGTAGGAGGGTGGGAGACCCAGTACTTC. It codes for CASSVGGWETQYF.

This clonotype has just a few counts. CDR3 nucleotide sequence: TGTGCCAGCAGCCTACGAGGGGGGGCGAACACCGGGGAGCTGTTTTTT. Protein sequence: CASSLRGGANTGELFF. The V gene is TRBV3-1, the J gene TRBJ2-2; a possible D gene is TRBD2 (7 bases). The V gene's germline CDR1 is LGHDT and CDR2 YNNKEL (reference sequence). CDR3 length equals 16 residues. V was pared by 4 bases and J by 0 bases, with 12 bases between.

The J gene is TRBJ1-5, the V gene TRBV25-1; D may be TRBD1 (5 bases). This CDR3 has 14 amino acids. The V end lost 7 bases, the J end lost 3 bases, and 13 bases lay between the germline ends. Germline CDR1 and CDR2: MGHDK and SYGVNS. The CDR3, as DNA: TGTGCCAGCATCCCGTACAGGATCAATCAGCCCCAGCATTTT. This encodes CASIPYRINQPQHF.

This chain joins TRBV2 and TRBJ2-7, with 8 bases fitting TRBD2. The CDR3 length is 15 residues. Germline-derived CDR1 and CDR2 are SNHLY and FYNNEI. The ends lost 5 bases at V and 5 bases at J; junction bases unmatched: 11. The chain's CDR3 is CASSRTGTSLDEQYF. CDR3 coding DNA: TGTGCCAGCAGTAGAACCGGGACTAGTCTTGACGAGCAGTACTTC.

The chain's CDR3 is CASSPLSRSYEQYF. The CDR3 DNA follows: TGTGCCAGCAGTCCCCTGTCCCGCTCCTACGAGCAGTACTTC. This chain joins TRBV28 and TRBJ2-7, with D unresolved. Trimming took off 5 bases at V and 0 bases at J, with 11 bases between the two ends. The germline gives CDR1 MDHEN, CDR2 SYDVKM. The CDR3 has 14 residues.

This clonotype turned up a few times. The rearrangement links TRBV24-1 to TRBJ2-1; D perhaps matches TRBD2 (5 bases). The germline gives CDR1 KGHDR, CDR2 SFDVKD. The V end lost 3 bases, the J end lost 6 bases, and 11 bases lay between the germline ends. The CDR3 has 14 residues. The CDR3 is CATSDRRRVNEQFF. In nucleotides, the CDR3 is TGTGCCACCAGTGATAGGCGGCGGGTCAATGAGCAGTTCTTC.

The chain joins TRBV29-1 to TRBJ1-1; unclear D gene. The germline V and J ends were trimmed by 6 bases and 3 bases, with 14 bases remaining between them. The length of the CDR3 is 13 residues. Germline CDR1 reads SQVTM; CDR2 reads ANQGSEA. The CDR3 is CSVPSPGDTEAFF. In nucleotides, the CDR3 is TGCAGCGTACCCTCCCCCGGTGACACTGAAGCTTTCTTT.

The V call is TRBV12-3 or TRBV12-4, the J call TRBJ2-1, with 11 bases aligning to TRBD1. The CDR3 spans 16 residues. V trimming: 3 bases; J trimming: 8 bases; junction bases outside the gene matches: 9. The CDR3 bases are TGTGCCAGCAGTTTTGGGGACAGGGGGGCATTCGATGAGCAGTTCTTC. Translation gives CASSFGDRGAFDEQFF.

This clonotype was counted a few times. A much larger clonotype is one base distant, so this may be a read error. CDR3 sequence reads: CASGSPGQGTTNEELFF. As DNA, the CDR3 is TGTGCCAGCGGTTCCCCGGGACAGGGGACAACTAATGAAGAACTGTTTTTT. The chain links TRBV28 to TRBJ1-4; TRBD1 agrees at 10 bases. CDR1 and CDR2 (germline): MDHEN, SYDVKM. The CDR3 is made up of 17 amino acids.

On this clonotype: This may be a read error: a much more frequent sequence differs by one nucleotide. The rearrangement links TRBV11-2 to TRBJ1-4; D is unresolved. Germline V gives CDR1 SGHAT, CDR2 FQNNGV. The length of the CDR3 is 11 residues. The DNA of the CDR3 is TGTGCCAACAGCTTAACTGAAAAACTGTTTTTT. Translated: CANSLTEKLFF.

This chain uses TRBV7-3 with TRBJ2-3, with 9 nucleotides matching TRBD2. The CDR3 loop spans 14 amino acids. Germline assignment: CDR1 SGHTA and CDR2 FQGTGA. The J segment lost 7 bases and the V segment lost 8 bases, leaving 10 bases of the junction unmatched. The CDR3 spells CASGASGDRNTQYF. As DNA, the CDR3 is TGTGCCAGCGGGGCTAGCGGGGACCGTAATACGCAGTATTTT. Drawing the rest from reference TRBV7-3 and TRBJ2-3, the complete variable domain is GAGVSQTPSNKVTEKGKYVELRCDPISGHTALYWYRQSLGQGPEFLIYFQGTGAADDSGLPNDRFFAVRPEGSVSTLKIQRTERGDSAVYLCASGASGDRNTQYFGPGTRLTVL.

The chain recombines TRBV11-2 with TRBJ1-4; D ambiguous. This CDR3 is built from 15 residues. Germline CDR1 and CDR2: SGHAT and FQNNGV. V dropped 6 bases and J dropped 0 bases, with 11 bases sitting between them. The CDR3 DNA reads as TGTGCCAGCAGGCCGAGAGGTGCAACTAATGAAAAACTGTTTTTT. Translation gives CASRPRGATNEKLFF. Looking up the rest from reference TRBV11-2 and TRBJ1-4 gives the full variable domain: EAGVAQSPRYKIIEKRQSVAFWCNPISGHATLYWYQQILGQGPKLLIQFQNNGVVDDSQLPKDRFSAERLKGVDSTLKIQPAKLEDSAVYLCASRPRGATNEKLFFGSGTQLSVL.

The chain uses TRBV18 and TRBJ1-5; D is uncertain. Germline loops: CDR1 KGHSH, CDR2 LQKENI. The CDR3 runs 12 residues. Trimming stripped 3 bases from V and 5 bases from J, with 5 bases between. The CDR3 DNA sequence: TGTGCCAGCTCACCCCCCGATCAGCCCCAGCATTTT. This sequence encodes CASSPPDQPQHF.

The gene calls are TRBV20-1 and TRBJ2-1, with 8 bases that match TRBD2. With V trimmed by 0 bases and J by 6 bases, 7 bases remained unmatched. The CDR3 covers 15 residues. Germline values: CDR1 DFQATT, CDR2 SNEGSKA (reference sequence). CDR3: CSAREGAGDPNEQFF. The CDR3 DNA reads as TGCAGTGCTAGAGAGGGAGCGGGAGATCCCAATGAGCAGTTCTTC.